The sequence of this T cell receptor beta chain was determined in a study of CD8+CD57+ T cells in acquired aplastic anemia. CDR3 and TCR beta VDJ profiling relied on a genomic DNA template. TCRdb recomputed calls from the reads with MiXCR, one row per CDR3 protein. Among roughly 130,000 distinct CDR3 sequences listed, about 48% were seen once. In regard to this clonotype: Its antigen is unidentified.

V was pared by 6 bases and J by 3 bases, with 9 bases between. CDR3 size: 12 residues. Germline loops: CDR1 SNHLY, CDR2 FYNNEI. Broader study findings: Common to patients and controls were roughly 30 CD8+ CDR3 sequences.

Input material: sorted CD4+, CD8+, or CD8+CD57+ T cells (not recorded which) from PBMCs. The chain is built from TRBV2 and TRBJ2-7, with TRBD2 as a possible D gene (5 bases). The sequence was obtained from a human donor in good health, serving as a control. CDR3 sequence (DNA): TGTGCCAGCAGATCCACTAGCTACGAGCAGTACTTC. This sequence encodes CASRSTSYEQYF.